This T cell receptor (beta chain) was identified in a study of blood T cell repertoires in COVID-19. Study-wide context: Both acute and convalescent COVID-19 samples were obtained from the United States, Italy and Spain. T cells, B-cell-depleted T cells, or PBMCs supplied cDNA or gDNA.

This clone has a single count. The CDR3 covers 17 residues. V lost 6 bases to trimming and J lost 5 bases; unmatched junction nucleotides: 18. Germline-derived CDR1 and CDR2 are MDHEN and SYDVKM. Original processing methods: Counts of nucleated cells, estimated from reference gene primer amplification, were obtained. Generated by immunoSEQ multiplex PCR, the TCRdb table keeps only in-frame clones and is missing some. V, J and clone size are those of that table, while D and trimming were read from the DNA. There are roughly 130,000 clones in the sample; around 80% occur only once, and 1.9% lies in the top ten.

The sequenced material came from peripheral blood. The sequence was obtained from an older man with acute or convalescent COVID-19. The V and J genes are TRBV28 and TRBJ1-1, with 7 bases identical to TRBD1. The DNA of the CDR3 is TGTGCCAGCAGCTACGGGACAGCAATAGGCCGGATAACTGAAGCTTTCTTT. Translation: CASSYGTAIGRITEAFF.